The present T cell receptor (beta chain) was sequenced within a study of T cells after posttransplantation cyclophosphamide. The repertoire was sequenced with immunoSEQ multiplex PCR; TCRdb's copy has only in-frame clones and lacks some. The repertoire consists of 4,500 to 6,500 clones, none detected only once. Busulfan-fludarabine conditioning, marrow transplant, and cyclophosphamide on days +3 and +4 were administered. The V gene end was trimmed by 6 bases and the J gene end by 10 bases; junction bases not matched to a gene: 8. There are 15 residues in the CDR3. Germline lookup yields CDR1 SNHLY and CDR2 FYNNEI. In its sample, this clone was seen many times. No antigen is known for it. Findings and caveats of the study: Donor CD8+ memory clones often dominated recipient blood repertoires at later times. Recipient CMV seropositivity and CMV reactivation strongly tracked TRB clonality.

This sample comprised PBMCs, obtained after allogeneic stem cell transplant with posttransplant cyclophosphamide. The chain joins TRBV2 to TRBJ2-1; 14 nucleotides agree with TRBD2. This receptor was identified in a female patient in her 30s who received an allogeneic stem cell transplant from an unrelated donor, was CMV-positive, and had acute and chronic GVHD. The graft donor may have given rise to some T cells. This CDR3 is CASRMTSGGGIEQFF. Written as DNA, the CDR3 is TGTGCCAGCAGGATGACTAGCGGGGGGGGTATAGAGCAGTTCTTC.